The entry below describes one TCR beta chain. This sample was taken from a study of OX40 agonist ivuxolimab in advanced cancers. TCRdb's table, derived via immunoSEQ multiplex PCR, lists solely in-frame clones and lacks some. Here the sample spans some 14,000 clones, 80% being singletons. This CDR3 spans 14 amino acids. Germline V gene sequence: CDR1 SGHVS, CDR2 FNYEAQ. V lost 8 bases and J 0 bases, leaving 11 bases between the germline ends. The receptor comes from an adult with an advanced solid tumor such as melanoma, head and neck, liver or kidney cancer. The chain couples TRBV7-6 to TRBJ1-3; maybe TRBD1 (6 bases). Here the sequenced sample was CD4+ or CD8+ T cells sorted from blood, taken in a trial of the OX40 agonist ivuxolimab. The CDR3 nucleotides are TGTGCCAGCGGCCCGGACAGCTCTGGAAACACCATATATTTT. It encodes CASGPDSSGNTIYF.